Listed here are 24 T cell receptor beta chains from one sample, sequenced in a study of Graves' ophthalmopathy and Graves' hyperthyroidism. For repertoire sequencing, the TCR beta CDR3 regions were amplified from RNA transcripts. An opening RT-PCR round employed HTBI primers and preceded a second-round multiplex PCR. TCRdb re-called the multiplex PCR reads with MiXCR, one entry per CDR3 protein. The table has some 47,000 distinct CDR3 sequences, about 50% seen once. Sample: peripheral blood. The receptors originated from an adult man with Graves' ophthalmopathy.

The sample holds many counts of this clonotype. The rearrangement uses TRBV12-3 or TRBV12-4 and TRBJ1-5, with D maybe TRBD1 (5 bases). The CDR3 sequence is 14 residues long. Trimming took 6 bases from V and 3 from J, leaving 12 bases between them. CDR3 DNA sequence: TGTGCCAGCAGCAGGACACCCCCCAATCAGCCCCAGCATTTT. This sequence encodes CASSRTPPNQPQHF.

CDR3 DNA: TGCGCCAGCAGCTTAACGAGCAGGATCGACGAAAAACTGTTTTTT. Translation gives CASSLTSRIDEKLFF. The J gene is TRBJ1-4, the V gene TRBV5-1; no reliable D call. Looked up from germline, CDR1 is SGHRS and CDR2 is YFSETQ. The CDR3 is 15 amino acids. The V end lost 2 bases, the J end lost 8 bases, and 16 bases lay between the germline ends.

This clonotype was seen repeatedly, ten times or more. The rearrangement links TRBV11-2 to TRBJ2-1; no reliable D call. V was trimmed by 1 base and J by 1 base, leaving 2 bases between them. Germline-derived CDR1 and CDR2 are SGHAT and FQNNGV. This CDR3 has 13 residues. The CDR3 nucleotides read TGTGCCAGCAGCTTAGGTTCCTACAATGAGCAGTTCTTC. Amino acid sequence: CASSLGSYNEQFF.

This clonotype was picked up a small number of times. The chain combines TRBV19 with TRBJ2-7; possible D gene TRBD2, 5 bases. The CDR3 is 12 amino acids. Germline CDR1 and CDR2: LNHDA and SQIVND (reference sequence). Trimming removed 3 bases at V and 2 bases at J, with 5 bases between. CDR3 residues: CASSMGAYEQYF. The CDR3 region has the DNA TGTGCCAGTAGTATGGGAGCCTACGAGCAGTACTTC. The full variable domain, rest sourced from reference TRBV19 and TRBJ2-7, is DGGITQSPKYLFRKEGQNVTLSCEQNLNHDAMYWYRQDPGQGLRLIYYSQIVNDFQKGDIAEGYSVSREKKESFPLTVTSAQKNPTAFYLCASSMGAYEQYFGPGTRLTVT.

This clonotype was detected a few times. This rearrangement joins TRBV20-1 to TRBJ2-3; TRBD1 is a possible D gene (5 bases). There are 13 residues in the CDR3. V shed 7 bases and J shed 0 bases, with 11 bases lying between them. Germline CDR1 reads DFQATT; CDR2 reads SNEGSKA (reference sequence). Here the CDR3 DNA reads TGCAGTGGCGGTGGGGCGAGCACAGATACGCAGTATTTT. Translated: CSGGGASTDTQYF.

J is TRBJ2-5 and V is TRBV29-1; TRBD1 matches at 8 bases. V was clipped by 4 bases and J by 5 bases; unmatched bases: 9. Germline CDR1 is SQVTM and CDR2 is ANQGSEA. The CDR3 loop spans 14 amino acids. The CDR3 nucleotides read TGCAGCGTTGTGACAGGGGCAGAACAGGAGACCCAGTACTTC. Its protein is CSVVTGAEQETQYF.

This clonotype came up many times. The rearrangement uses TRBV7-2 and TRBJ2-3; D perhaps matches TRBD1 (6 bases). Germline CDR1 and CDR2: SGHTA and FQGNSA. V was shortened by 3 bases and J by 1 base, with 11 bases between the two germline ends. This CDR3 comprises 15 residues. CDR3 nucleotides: TGTGCCAGCAGCTTCGGACAGCCCGGCACAGATACGCAGTATTTT. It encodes CASSFGQPGTDTQYF. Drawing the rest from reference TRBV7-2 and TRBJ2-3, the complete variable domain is GAGVSQSPSNKVTEKGKDVELRCDPISGHTALYWYRQSLGQGLEFLIYFQGNSAPDKSGLPSDRFSAERTGGSVSTLTIQRTQQEDSAVYLCASSFGQPGTDTQYFGPGTRLTVL.

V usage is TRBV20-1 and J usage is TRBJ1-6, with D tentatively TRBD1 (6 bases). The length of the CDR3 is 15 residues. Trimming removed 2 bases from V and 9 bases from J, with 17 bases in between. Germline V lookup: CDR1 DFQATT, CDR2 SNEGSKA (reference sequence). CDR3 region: CSARIHEGGGSPLHF. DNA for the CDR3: TGCAGTGCTAGAATTCACGAGGGGGGGGGTTCACCCCTCCACTTT.

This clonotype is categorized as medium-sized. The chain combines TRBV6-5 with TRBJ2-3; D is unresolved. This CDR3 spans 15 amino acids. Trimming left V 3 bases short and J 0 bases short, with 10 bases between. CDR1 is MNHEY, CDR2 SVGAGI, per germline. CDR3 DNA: TGTGCCAGCAGTTATAGGGAATGGAGCACAGATACGCAGTATTTT. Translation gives CASSYREWSTDTQYF.

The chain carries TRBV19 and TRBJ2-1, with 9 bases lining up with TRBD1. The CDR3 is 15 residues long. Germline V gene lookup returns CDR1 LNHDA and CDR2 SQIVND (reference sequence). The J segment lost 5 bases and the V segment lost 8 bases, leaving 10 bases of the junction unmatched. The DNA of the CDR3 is TGTGCCAGTGGCCCCCGGGACAGGGTCAACAATGAGCAGTTCTTC. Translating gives CASGPRDRVNNEQFF.

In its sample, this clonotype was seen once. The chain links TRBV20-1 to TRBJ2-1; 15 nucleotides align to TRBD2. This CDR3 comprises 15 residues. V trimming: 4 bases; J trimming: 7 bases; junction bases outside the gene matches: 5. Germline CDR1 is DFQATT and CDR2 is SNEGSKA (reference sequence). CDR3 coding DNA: TGCAGTGCTACTGGACTAGCGGGAGGGTCAAATGAGCAGTTCTTC. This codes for CSATGLAGGSNEQFF.

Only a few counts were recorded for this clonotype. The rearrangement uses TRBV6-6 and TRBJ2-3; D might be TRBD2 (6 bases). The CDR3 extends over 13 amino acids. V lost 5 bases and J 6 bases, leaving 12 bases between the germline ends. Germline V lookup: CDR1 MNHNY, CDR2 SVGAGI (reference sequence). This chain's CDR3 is CASSPLTRDTQYF. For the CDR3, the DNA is TGTGCCAGCAGTCCTTTGACTAGGGATACGCAGTATTTT.

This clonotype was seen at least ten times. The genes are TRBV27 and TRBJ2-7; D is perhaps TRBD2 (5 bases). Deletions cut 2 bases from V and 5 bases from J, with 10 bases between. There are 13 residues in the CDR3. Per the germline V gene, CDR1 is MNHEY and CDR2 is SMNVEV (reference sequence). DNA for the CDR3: TGTGCCAGCAGTTTAGTTTCCGGGAACGAGCAGTACTTC. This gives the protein CASSLVSGNEQYF.

CDR3 protein: CSARVGIYETQYF. CDR3 nucleotides: TGCAGTGCTAGAGTAGGGATCTATGAGACCCAGTACTTC. The rearrangement joins TRBV20-1 to TRBJ2-5, with D hard to call. V was clipped by 1 base and J by 5 bases, with 11 bases between them. CDR3 length equals 13 residues. Germline-derived CDR1 and CDR2 are DFQATT and SNEGSKA (reference sequence).

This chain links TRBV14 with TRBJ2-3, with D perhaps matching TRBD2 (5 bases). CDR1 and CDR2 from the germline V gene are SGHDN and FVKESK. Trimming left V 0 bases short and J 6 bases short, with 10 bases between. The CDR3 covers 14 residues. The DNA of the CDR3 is TGTGCCAGCAGCCAAGACCGCGGGTCGGATACGCAGTATTTT. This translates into CASSQDRGSDTQYF.

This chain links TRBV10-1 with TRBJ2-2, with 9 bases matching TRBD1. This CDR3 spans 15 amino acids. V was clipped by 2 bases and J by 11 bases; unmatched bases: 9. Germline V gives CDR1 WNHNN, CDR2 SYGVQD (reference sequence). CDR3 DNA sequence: TGCGCCAGCAGTGAGCGTGTTGGGACAGGGTTTGAGCTGTTTTTT. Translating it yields CASSERVGTGFELFF.

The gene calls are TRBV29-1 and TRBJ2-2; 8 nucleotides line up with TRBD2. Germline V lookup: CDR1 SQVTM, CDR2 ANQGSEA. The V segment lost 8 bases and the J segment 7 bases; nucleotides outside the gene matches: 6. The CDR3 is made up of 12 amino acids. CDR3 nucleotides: TGCAGCTTAGTCCGGGGGGGCGGGGAGCTGTTTTTT. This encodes CSLVRGGGELFF.

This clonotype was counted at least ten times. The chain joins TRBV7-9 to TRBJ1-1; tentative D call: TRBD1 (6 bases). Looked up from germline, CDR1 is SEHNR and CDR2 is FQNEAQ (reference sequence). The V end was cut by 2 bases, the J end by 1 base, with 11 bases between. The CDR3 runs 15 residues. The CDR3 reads CASSLLGHTNTEAFF. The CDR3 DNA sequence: TGTGCCAGCAGCTTATTGGGACACACGAACACTGAAGCTTTCTTT.

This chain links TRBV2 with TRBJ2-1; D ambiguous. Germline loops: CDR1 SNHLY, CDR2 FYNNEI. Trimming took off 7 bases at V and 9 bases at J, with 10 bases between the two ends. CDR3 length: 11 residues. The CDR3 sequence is CASTGGVEQFF. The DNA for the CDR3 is TGTGCCAGCACCGGTGGAGTTGAGCAGTTCTTC.

The chain's CDR3 is CSARGTASGGAYEQFF. CDR3 nucleotides: TGCAGTGCTAGGGGTACAGCTAGCGGGGGGGCCTATGAGCAGTTCTTC. The gene calls are TRBV20-1 and TRBJ2-1; 12 positions agree with TRBD2. CDR1 and CDR2 (germline): DFQATT, SNEGSKA (reference sequence). V was pared by 3 bases and J by 8 bases, with 11 bases of the junction left unmatched. The CDR3 is made up of 16 amino acids.

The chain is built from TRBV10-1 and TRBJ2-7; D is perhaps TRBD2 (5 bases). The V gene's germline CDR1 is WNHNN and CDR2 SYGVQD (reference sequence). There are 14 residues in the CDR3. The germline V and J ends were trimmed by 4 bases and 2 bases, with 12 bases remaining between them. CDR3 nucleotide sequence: TGCGCCAGCAGTGCGGGAATAGGGACCTACGAGCAGTACTTC. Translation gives CASSAGIGTYEQYF.

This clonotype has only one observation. CDR3 DNA: TGTGCCAGCAGTTTAGGACGCGGGAGGGCCAACGTCCTGACTTTC. As protein: CASSLGRGRANVLTF. J is TRBJ2-6 and V is TRBV12-3 or TRBV12-4; perhaps TRBD2 as D (6 bases). This CDR3 comprises 15 residues. V lost 1 base and J 5 bases, leaving 9 bases between the germline ends.

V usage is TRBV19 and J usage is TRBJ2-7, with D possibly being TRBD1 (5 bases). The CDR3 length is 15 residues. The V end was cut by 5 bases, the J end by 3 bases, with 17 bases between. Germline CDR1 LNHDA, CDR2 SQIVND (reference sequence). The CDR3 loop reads CASSAGWGVDYEQYF. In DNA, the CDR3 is TGTGCCAGTAGTGCCGGTTGGGGCGTTGACTACGAGCAGTACTTC.

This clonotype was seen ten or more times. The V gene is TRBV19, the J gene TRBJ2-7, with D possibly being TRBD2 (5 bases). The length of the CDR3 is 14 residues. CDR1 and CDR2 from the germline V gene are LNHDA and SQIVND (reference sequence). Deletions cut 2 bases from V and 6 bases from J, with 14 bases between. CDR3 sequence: CASSISRVRGEQYF. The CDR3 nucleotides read TGTGCCAGTAGTATATCGAGGGTCCGGGGCGAGCAGTACTTC.